One T cell receptor (beta chain) is described in this entry. The target antigen is unknown. The data were obtained in a study of shared clonotypes between healthy human individuals. Study-wide context: Each donor contributed plates that comprised three CD4 naive, three CD4 memory, two CD8 naive and one CD8 memory. Findings and caveats of the study: The researchers took only blood, and tissue repertoires probably look different.

The germline V and J ends were trimmed by 2 bases and 7 bases, with 12 bases remaining between them. Germline CDR1 and CDR2: MNHNY and SVGAGI (reference sequence). The CDR3 spans 14 residues. Clones were sequenced by immunoSEQ multiplex PCR, and TCRdb holds only the in-frame ones, with some missing. Found here are 300,000 to 400,000 clones, roughly 70% of them singletons; the top ten hold over 9%. The specimen was memory CD4+ T cells sorted from blood. The subset here: CD45RA-negative fraction. The clonotype originates from a man aged 30-40 years in good health. The chain recombines TRBV6-6 with TRBJ1-5, with D tentatively TRBD1 (5 bases). The CDR3 DNA reads TGTGCCAGCAGTTACGCCCAGGGTTGGCAGCCCCAGCATTTT. As protein: CASSYAQGWQPQHF.